This record covers a single T cell receptor beta chain. The data originate from a study of cytotoxic CD8 clonotypes in ibrutinib-treated CLL. CDR3 length: 13 residues. Germline trimming cut 6 bases from V and 5 bases from J; bases unmatched to any gene: 2. Germline lookup yields CDR1 LNHDA and CDR2 SQIVND (reference sequence). Some clones are missing from TCRdb's copy, which holds only in-frame ones; the method was immunoSEQ multiplex PCR. The data show approximately 12,000 clones, less than 80% seen once. This TCR was recovered from a human donor with chronic lymphocytic leukemia. The specimen was PBMCs, collected before ibrutinib treatment. The rearrangement joins TRBV19 to TRBJ2-2; 8 bases agree with TRBD1. CDR3 in amino acids: CASSRTGTGELFF. The CDR3 DNA reads as TGTGCCAGTAGCAGGACAGGGACCGGGGAGCTGTTTTTT.